The next 11 T cell receptor beta chains were all read from a single sample in a study of radiotherapy plus CTLA-4 blockade in lung cancer. Here immunoSEQ multiplex PCR was the method, and the copy in TCRdb shows in-frame clones only, minus some. The sample consists of about 49,000 clones, approximately 91% of them appearing once. The source was peripheral blood, collected from a patient treated with radiotherapy plus ipilimumab. All receptors derive from a human donor with non-small cell lung cancer whose response to radiotherapy plus ipilimumab could not be evaluated.

The chain is built from TRBV7-2 and TRBJ2-1, with a tentative D call TRBD2 (5 bases). Trimming left V 2 bases short and J 0 bases short, with 8 bases between. The CDR3 is 15 residues long. Germline V gene lookup returns CDR1 SGHTA and CDR2 FQGNSA. CDR3 sequence (DNA): TGTGCCAGCAGCTTATCGGGGAACTCCTACAATGAGCAGTTCTTC. Translated: CASSLSGNSYNEQFF.

This chain links TRBV4-3 with TRBJ2-3; 9 bases fit TRBD1. V lost 4 bases to trimming and J lost 5 bases; unmatched junction nucleotides: 16. Germline CDR1 LGHNA, CDR2 YSLEER. The CDR3 totals 18 residues. This CDR3 reads CASSRYLVGTGILDTQYF. CDR3 in DNA: TGCGCCAGCAGCCGGTACCTCGTCGGGACAGGGATCTTAGATACGCAGTATTTT.

The V call is TRBV7-9, the J call TRBJ1-6; the D gene is possibly TRBD1 (6 bases). Germline V gene data show CDR1 as SEHNR and CDR2 as FQNEAQ (reference sequence). This CDR3 has 17 amino acids. The V and J ends lost 7 bases and 4 bases respectively, with 20 bases between them. The CDR3 region is CASNEGGALGYNSPLHF. CDR3 DNA sequence: TGTGCCAGCAACGAGGGGGGGGCCCTAGGTTATAATTCACCCCTCCACTTT.

The J gene is TRBJ1-4, the V gene TRBV6-5; D might be TRBD1 (5 bases). V was shortened by 2 bases and J by 3 bases, with 7 bases between the two germline ends. Germline V gene data show CDR1 as MNHEY and CDR2 as SVGAGI. This CDR3 contains 14 residues. CDR3 in DNA: TGTGCCAGCAGTTACGGGGGGGCTAATGAAAAACTGTTTTTT. It is translated as CASSYGGANEKLFF.

This CDR3 reads CASSLGQGDREQYF. CDR3 nucleotide sequence: TGTGCCAGCAGTTTGGGACAGGGGGACCGCGAGCAGTACTTC. This chain links TRBV28 with TRBJ2-7; the match to TRBD1 covers 11 bases. Trimming removed 3 bases from V and 6 bases from J; junction bases left unmatched: 4. This CDR3 is 14 amino acids long. Germline CDR1 and CDR2: MDHEN and SYDVKM.

The chain carries TRBV5-1 and TRBJ1-1; D not certain. CDR3 length: 16 amino acids. CDR1 SGHRS and CDR2 YFSETQ come from the germline V gene. The V gene lost 4 bases and the J gene lost 4 bases, with 20 bases spanning the gap. CDR3 in DNA: TGCGCCAGCAGCGTTCGGGAGGGCGGTACTTTCACTGAAGCTTTCTTT. The encoded protein is CASSVREGGTFTEAFF.

CDR3 amino acids: CASRPDRPSTDTQYF. The CDR3, as DNA: TGTGCCAGCAGACCAGACAGGCCGAGCACAGATACGCAGTATTTT. The chain links TRBV27 to TRBJ2-3; perhaps TRBD1 as D (6 bases). The germline V and J ends were trimmed by 6 bases and 0 bases, with 13 bases remaining between them. This CDR3 comprises 15 residues. Germline-derived CDR1 and CDR2 are MNHEY and SMNVEV (reference sequence).

This clone has only one observation. The chain links TRBV7-2 to TRBJ1-1; TRBD1 is a possible D gene (5 bases). The V gene lost 3 bases and the J gene lost 4 bases, with 12 bases spanning the gap. CDR1 SGHTA and CDR2 FQGNSA come from the germline V gene. This CDR3 comprises 14 residues. CDR3 protein: CASSFIIGGTEAFF. CDR3 DNA: TGTGCCAGCAGCTTCATAATCGGGGGCACTGAAGCTTTCTTT.

V and J are TRBV28 and TRBJ2-5; TRBD1 agrees at 8 bases. Germline CDR1 and CDR2: MDHEN and SYDVKM. The CDR3 sequence is 15 residues long. Unmatched junction bases numbered 7, after V lost 2 bases and J lost 5 bases. The chain's CDR3 is CASSLGQGLLETQYF. CDR3 coding DNA: TGTGCCAGCAGTTTAGGACAGGGTCTGTTGGAGACCCAGTACTTC.

The CDR3 protein is CASSPPGQSTSGANVLTF. CDR3 DNA sequence: TGTGCCAGCTCACCTCCGGGACAGTCTACCTCTGGGGCCAACGTCCTGACTTTC. The chain uses TRBV18 and TRBJ2-6; TRBD1 agrees at 7 bases. CDR1 KGHSH and CDR2 LQKENI come from the germline V gene. This CDR3 has 18 amino acids. The ends lost 3 bases at V and 0 bases at J; junction bases unmatched: 8.

This rearrangement joins TRBV4-3 to TRBJ1-2, with D possibly TRBD1 on 5 matching bases. This CDR3 is 15 amino acids long. V was trimmed by 6 bases and J by 2 bases, leaving 16 bases between them. Germline lookup yields CDR1 LGHNA and CDR2 YSLEER. CDR3 region: CASSQAGRANYGYTF. The CDR3, as DNA: TGCGCCAGCAGTCAGGCGGGACGGGCAAACTATGGCTACACCTTC.